The TCR beta chain under discussion was sequenced for a study of blood T cell repertoires in COVID-19. Study information: The United States, Italy and Spain provided the acute and convalescent COVID-19 samples. PBMCs, B-cell-depleted T cells, or T cells provided the cDNA or gDNA that made up the material.

The CDR3 length is 15 residues. The germline V gene has CDR1 KGHSH and CDR2 LQKENI. V lost 3 bases, J lost 0 bases, and 2 bases stayed unmatched. Using immunoSEQ multiplex PCR, the repertoire was profiled, and TCRdb retains in-frame clones only, with some absent. This table has about 190,000 clones, around 86% appearing once. Sequenced sample: peripheral blood. The clonotype was recovered from a man aged 40-49 years with acute or convalescent COVID-19. This sequence joins TRBV18 and TRBJ2-1; 7 nucleotides align to TRBD2. The CDR3 here is CASSPLAASYNEQFF. The DNA of the CDR3 is TGTGCCAGCTCACCTCTAGCGGCCTCCTACAATGAGCAGTTCTTC.